A selection of T cell receptor beta chains follows, all from one sample in a study of blood T cell repertoires in COVID-19. Data came from immunoSEQ multiplex PCR; TCRdb stores just in-frame clones and leaves some out. Here the sample spans fewer than 350,000 clones, 70% to 90% being singletons. Sequencing was done on a sample of peripheral blood. The receptor source for this set is a woman aged 30 to 39 who had recovered from COVID-19. Both conserved end residues are part of each CDR3. A D gene is named only where the DNA matches it firmly. A row's size may be missing; if present it is once, few, many or a size class.

d_gene	v_gene	abundance	j_gene	CDR3nt	CDR3aa
.	TRBV19	.	TRBJ2-2	TGTGCCAGTAGTGTCAACGCGGCGAACACCGGGGAGCTGTTTTTT	CASSVNAANTGELFF
TRBD2	TRBV9	few	TRBJ2-5	TGTGCCAGCAGCGTAGCGGGGGGGCAAGAGACCCAGTACTTC	CASSVAGGQETQYF
.	TRBV4-2	.	TRBJ1-2	TGTGCCAGCAGCCAGGGGCGGATTACAGATCCTTTGCTTAGGTACACCTTC	CASSQGRITDPLLRYTF
TRBD1	TRBV9	.	TRBJ2-2	TGTGCCAGCAGCGCCCCGGGACAGGAGAACACCGGGGAGCTGTTTTTT	CASSAPGQENTGELFF
TRBD1	TRBV6-5	.	TRBJ2-7	TGTGCCAGCTACCCACAGGGGGCCTTAGACGAGCAGTACTTC	CASYPQGALDEQYF
.	TRBV18	.	TRBJ2-5	TGTGCCAGCTCTCGCACCTCGGGTCAAGAGACCCAGTACTTC	CASSRTSGQETQYF
TRBD1	TRBV6-5	.	TRBJ1-1	TGTGCCAGCAGATCGGGACAGGGTGGGAACACTGAAGCTTTCTTT	CASRSGQGGNTEAFF
.	TRBV7-8	.	TRBJ2-7	TGTGCCAGCAGCCCAACCCAGGGCCTCTACGAGCAGTACTTC	CASSPTQGLYEQYF
.	TRBV5-8	.	TRBJ1-3	TGTGCCAGCGGTTGGGCGGGCGCTGGAAACACCATATATTTT	CASGWAGAGNTIYF
TRBD1	TRBV9	.	TRBJ1-1	TGTGCCAGCAGCGGGGGAACTGGACAGGCCCGCGCTTTCTTT	CASSGGTGQARAFF
TRBD2	TRBV11-2	once	TRBJ2-1	TGTGCCAGCAGCCTGGAGGGCTGGACTAGCGGGGTCGATGAGCAGTTCTTC	CASSLEGWTSGVDEQFF
.	TRBV7-2	.	TRBJ2-3	TGTGCCAGCAGCTTCAGGGGCATCGGCACAGATACGCAGTATTTT	CASSFRGIGTDTQYF
TRBD2	TRBV13	.	TRBJ2-7	TGTGCCAGCAGCACGTCCGGGACTAGCGTTTACGAGCAGTACTTC	CASSTSGTSVYEQYF
TRBD1	TRBV12-3/TRBV12-4	.	TRBJ1-5	TGTGCCAGCAGCCCACAGGGGAATCAGCCCCAGCATTTT	CASSPQGNQPQHF
.	TRBV4-1	.	TRBJ1-4	TGCGCCAGCAGCCAAGACCCGGGGGCCCGGGGGGGCGAAAAACTGTTTTTT	CASSQDPGARGGEKLFF
.	TRBV4-1	.	TRBJ1-6	TGCGCCAGCAGCCAAGTAGGGGGATCAAGCTCACCCCTCCACTTT	CASSQVGGSSSPLHF
TRBD2	TRBV10-3	.	TRBJ2-7	TGTGCCATCAGCCGGGACTATTCAAACGAGCAGTACTTC	CAISRDYSNEQYF
.	TRBV5-1	.	TRBJ2-1	TGCGCCAGGTTTAATAGCGTCAATGAGCAGTTCTTC	CARFNSVNEQFF
TRBD1	TRBV7-2	.	TRBJ2-7	TGTGCCAGCCGTGGGACAGGGGACTACGAGCAGTACTTC	CASRGTGDYEQYF
.	TRBV5-6	.	TRBJ1-5	TGTGCCAGCAGCCTGCGGACAGTAGGTCAGCCCCAGCATTTT	CASSLRTVGQPQHF
TRBD1	TRBV29-1	.	TRBJ2-7	TGCAGCGTCGAGACAGGGTTCCCCTACGAGCAGTACTTC	CSVETGFPYEQYF
TRBD1	TRBV6-6	.	TRBJ2-2	TGTGCCAGCAGTATGACAGGGGGCGCGCCGGCCGGGGAGCTGTTTTTT	CASSMTGGAPAGELFF
.	TRBV6-5	.	TRBJ1-2	TGTGCCAGCAGTCCGGTTTACTATGGCTACACCTTC	CASSPVYYGYTF
TRBD2	TRBV29-1	.	TRBJ2-1	TGCAGCTGCCCAGCTAGCGGGAGGAACTATGAGCAGTTCTTC	CSCPASGRNYEQFF
.	TRBV19	.	TRBJ2-3	TGTGCCAGTAGTATAGATGCGCAGGGCCTTAGCACAGATACGCAGTATTTT	CASSIDAQGLSTDTQYF
TRBD1	TRBV30	.	TRBJ1-1	TGTGCCTGGAGTCTACAGGGGGCGCCCCCTGAAGCTTTCTTT	CAWSLQGAPPEAFF
.	TRBV5-1	.	TRBJ1-6	TGCGCCAGCAGCTTGGTGTCAGGGGTGGGATCACCCCTCCACTTT	CASSLVSGVGSPLHF
.	TRBV19	.	TRBJ2-2	TGTGCCAGTAGTAACGTACTAGCTTTCCCCGGGGAGCTGTTTTTT	CASSNVLAFPGELFF
.	TRBV13	once	TRBJ2-7	TGTGCCAGCAGCTTAGCCTCACTAGACGAGCAGTACTTC	CASSLASLDEQYF
TRBD1	TRBV3-1/TRBV3-2	.	TRBJ2-7	TGTGCCAGCAGCAAACGGGACAGCCGCGAGCAGTACTTC	CASSKRDSREQYF
.	TRBV7-6	.	TRBJ1-4	TGTGCCAGCAGCCACACGACAGTTAATGAAAAACTGTTTTTT	CASSHTTVNEKLFF